The next 29 T cell receptor beta chains were all read from a single sample in a study of identical twins (dated by TCRdb to the mid-2010s). The library was prepared using 5' RACE. TCRdb shows the sequencer as Illumina HiSeq 2000. The public reads were reanalyzed by TCRdb: fastp trimming at Q25, MiXCR alignment, in-frame beta chains only. Entries are consolidated by CDR3 protein sequence, retaining the most common genes and DNA. Counted in this sample were about 220,000 distinct CDR3 sequences; approximately 7.9% of them appeared once. Less than 6.5% of the sample is taken by the ten largest. These data were also reused for a study on yellow fever vaccine responses in identical twins.

The sequencing sample was made of CD8+ T cells sorted from blood. These receptor sequences come from a woman under 30 in good health.

At least ten counts were recorded for this clonotype. This chain connects TRBV12-3 or TRBV12-4 to TRBJ1-1; D might be TRBD1 (6 bases). Trimming removed 3 bases from V and 0 bases from J, with 8 bases in between. This CDR3 is built from 14 residues. This CDR3 reads CASSLTGLNTEAFF. The CDR3 DNA follows: TGTGCCAGCAGTTTGACAGGACTGAACACTGAAGCTTTCTTT.

V gene TRBV27 combines with J gene TRBJ2-1; no firm D call. The CDR3 has 14 amino acids. V was clipped by 10 bases and J by 8 bases, with 21 bases between them. Germline CDR1 and CDR2: MNHEY and SMNVEV (reference sequence). CDR3 sequence: CATKTGLTGDEQFF. The CDR3 coding sequence is TGTGCCACCAAAACCGGGCTCACGGGCGATGAGCAGTTCTTC.

This clonotype has a handful of counts. The gene calls are TRBV28 and TRBJ2-3; D uncertain. The length of the CDR3 is 10 residues. Germline V gives CDR1 MDHEN, CDR2 SYDVKM. Trimming pared 8 bases from V and 9 bases from J, leaving 9 bases between. CDR3 nucleotides: TGTGCCAGCCGCCTAGGCACGCAGTATTTT. Its translation: CASRLGTQYF.

The chain has TRBV7-6 and TRBJ2-1; 8 nucleotides agree with TRBD2. Germline CDR1 is SGHVS and CDR2 is FNYEAQ. V shed 1 base, J shed 2 bases, and the junction held 7 bases outside the gene matches. The CDR3 has 17 amino acids. The CDR3 protein is CASSLGVAGGAYNEQFF. Written as DNA, the CDR3 is TGTGCCAGCAGCTTAGGGGTGGCGGGAGGAGCCTACAATGAGCAGTTCTTC. Supplemented by reference TRBV7-6 and TRBJ2-1, the full variable domain reads GAGVSQSPRYKVTKRGQDVALRCDPISGHVSLYWYRQALGQGPEFLTYFNYEAQQDKSGLPNDRFSAERPEGSISTLTIQRTEQRDSAMYRCASSLGVAGGAYNEQFFGPGTRLTVL.

The chain combines TRBV7-6 with TRBJ2-5; D tentatively reads TRBD1 or TRBD2 (6 bases each). Germline lookup yields CDR1 SGHVS and CDR2 FNYEAQ. V was shortened by 5 bases and J by 5 bases, with 15 bases between the two germline ends. The CDR3 extends over 14 amino acids. The CDR3 sequence is CASSMRGVGETQYF. Here the CDR3 DNA reads TGTGCCAGCAGCATGAGGGGGGTCGGGGAGACCCAGTACTTC.

This clonotype occurred a few times. The chain has TRBV7-2 and TRBJ2-5; 7 nucleotides line up with TRBD2. This CDR3 has 15 amino acids. V lost 6 bases, J lost 5 bases, and 12 bases stayed unmatched. CDR1 and CDR2 (germline): SGHTA, FQGNSA. The chain's CDR3 is CASSYGTGRLETQYF. Written as DNA, the CDR3 is TGTGCCAGCAGTTATGGGACCGGGAGGCTGGAGACCCAGTACTTC.

The chain is built from TRBV27 and TRBJ1-2; D possibly corresponds to TRBD1 (5 bases). The CDR3 contains 16 residues. V lost 7 bases to trimming and J lost 1 base, with 19 bases between them. Germline CDR1 and CDR2: MNHEY and SMNVEV (reference sequence). CDR3 protein: CASTPYYTGFNYGYTF. The DNA for the CDR3 is TGTGCCAGCACCCCGTATTACACAGGATTTAACTATGGCTACACCTTC.

This clonotype appeared a few times. The chain uses TRBV27 and TRBJ2-1, with D perhaps TRBD2 (6 bases). Germline V gene sequence: CDR1 MNHEY, CDR2 SMNVEV (reference sequence). V was trimmed by 5 bases and J by 0 bases, leaving 17 bases between them. The CDR3 consists of 17 residues. This CDR3 reads CASSLSASASSYNEQFF. The CDR3 bases are TGTGCCAGCAGTCTTTCGGCTAGCGCGAGCTCCTACAATGAGCAGTTCTTC.

The sample holds many counts of this clonotype. The J gene is TRBJ2-2, the V gene TRBV7-8; a possible D gene is TRBD2 (5 bases). Germline V gives CDR1 SGHVS, CDR2 FQNEAQ. The ends were cut back, 6 bases at V and 7 bases at J, with 12 bases in the middle. The CDR3 is 13 amino acids. The CDR3 DNA sequence: TGTGCCAGCAGACCCCCTCGGGGCGGGGAGCTGTTTTTT. Its protein is CASRPPRGGELFF.

This clonotype came up many times. This chain links TRBV6-1 with TRBJ2-3; TRBD1 matches at 7 bases. This CDR3 has 14 amino acids. Germline-derived CDR1 and CDR2 are MNHNS and SASEGT. With 6 bases clipped from V and 2 bases from J, the junction kept 5 bases outside the gene matches. CDR3 amino acids: CASRRTGHTDTQYF. CDR3 DNA sequence: TGTGCCAGCAGAAGGACAGGTCACACAGATACGCAGTATTTT.

At least ten counts were recorded for this clonotype. The V and J genes are TRBV25-1 and TRBJ2-5; 7 bases agree with TRBD2. Germline loops: CDR1 MGHDK, CDR2 SYGVNS. The CDR3 is made up of 12 amino acids. The J segment lost 5 bases and the V segment lost 3 bases, leaving 0 bases of the junction unmatched. The CDR3 region has the DNA TGTGCCAGCAGTGACGGGGGGGAGACCCAGTACTTC. It is translated as CASSDGGETQYF.

The chain combines TRBV27 with TRBJ2-7; a possible D gene is TRBD2 (6 bases). Trimming cost V 3 bases and J 2 bases, with 14 bases left between them. Germline CDR1 MNHEY, CDR2 SMNVEV (reference sequence). The CDR3 has 15 amino acids. CDR3 loop: CASSFSLAPTYEQYF. CDR3 bases: TGTGCCAGCAGTTTTAGCCTAGCGCCTACCTACGAGCAGTACTTC.

The sample holds many counts of this clonotype. The chain is built from TRBV6-6 and TRBJ1-2, with unresolved D. V was pared by 8 bases and J by 3 bases, with 4 bases between. Germline V gene sequence: CDR1 MNHNY, CDR2 SVGAGI (reference sequence). CDR3 length: 10 residues. CDR3 in DNA: TGTGCCAGCGGTGACTATGGCTACACCTTC. It yields the protein CASGDYGYTF.

There are many counts of this clonotype. The rearrangement joins TRBV12-3 or TRBV12-4 to TRBJ2-2, with D perhaps matching TRBD1 (6 bases). V was clipped by 5 bases and J by 0 bases, with 10 bases between them. The CDR3 length is 15 residues. The CDR3 loop reads CASSDAGANTGELFF. As DNA, the CDR3 is TGTGCCAGCAGTGACGCAGGGGCGAACACCGGGGAGCTGTTTTTT.

This clonotype was picked up many times. This chain links TRBV2 with TRBJ2-3, with D unclear. CDR1 is SNHLY, CDR2 FYNNEI, per germline. V dropped 3 bases and J dropped 2 bases, with 9 bases sitting between them. The CDR3 has 14 residues. The CDR3 sequence is CASSDSSLTDTQYF. The DNA of the CDR3 is TGTGCCAGCAGTGATTCCTCGCTCACAGATACGCAGTATTTT.

V gene TRBV28 combines with J gene TRBJ1-4; 10 positions agree with TRBD1. The CDR3 loop spans 19 amino acids. V lost 2 bases and J lost 3; bases outside the gene matches: 12. Germline CDR1 is MDHEN and CDR2 is SYDVKM. CDR3 residues: CASSLLDRGIEAANEKLFF. The CDR3 DNA reads TGTGCCAGCAGTTTACTGGACAGGGGGATCGAGGCAGCTAATGAAAAACTGTTTTTT.

This clonotype was recorded at least ten times. The V call is TRBV3-1, the J call TRBJ2-4; TRBD2 might be the D (6 bases). Trimming left V 0 bases short and J 8 bases short, with 14 bases between. CDR1 LGHDT and CDR2 YNNKEL come from the germline V gene (reference sequence). CDR3 length: 15 residues. This chain's CDR3 is CASSQEWRAQDIQYF. The CDR3, as DNA: TGTGCCAGCAGCCAAGAGTGGAGGGCCCAAGACATTCAGTACTTC.

This clonotype appeared a few times. V gene TRBV11-2 combines with J gene TRBJ2-1; 9 positions agree with TRBD2. Germline V lookup: CDR1 SGHAT, CDR2 FQNNGV. V was pared by 1 base and J by 2 bases, with 3 bases of the junction left unmatched. There are 16 residues in the CDR3. The CDR3 nucleotides read TGTGCCAGCAGCTTAGGCCCTAGCGGGACCTACAATGAGCAGTTCTTC. Translated, it gives CASSLGPSGTYNEQFF.

This clonotype was seen many times. The J gene is TRBJ2-1, the V gene TRBV6-2 or TRBV6-3, with a possible D match to TRBD2 (6 bases). The CDR3 sequence is 14 residues long. The germline CDR1 and CDR2 sequences are MNHEY and SVGEGT. Trimming cost V 7 bases and J 9 bases, with 19 bases left between them. The CDR3 region has the DNA TGTGCCAGCACCGGGGCGCGGGACGTTTCTGAGCAGTTCTTC. This sequence encodes CASTGARDVSEQFF.

This clonotype was counted only a few times. The V gene is TRBV12-3 or TRBV12-4, the J gene TRBJ2-7; tentatively, D is TRBD1 (5 bases). The CDR3 loop spans 13 amino acids. The V and J ends lost 10 bases and 2 bases respectively, with 15 bases between them. The CDR3 loop reads CAISDGQPYEQYF. The DNA for the CDR3 is TGTGCCATCTCGGACGGACAACCCTACGAGCAGTACTTC.

In its sample, this clonotype was seen a few times. The rearrangement joins TRBV5-1 to TRBJ2-1; tentative D call: TRBD2 (5 bases). Trimming cost V 5 bases and J 0 bases, with 12 bases left between them. This CDR3 region has 15 residues. CDR1 is SGHRS, CDR2 YFSETQ, per germline. CDR3 DNA sequence: TGCGCCAGCAGTCAAGCGGTTAGCTCCTACAATGAGCAGTTCTTC. It specifies CASSQAVSSYNEQFF. Full variable domain (missing parts from reference TRBV5-1 and TRBJ2-1): KAGVTQTPRYLIKTRGQQVTLSCSPISGHRSVSWYQQTPGQGLQFLFEYFSETQRNKGNFPGRFSGRQFSNSRSEMNVSTLELGDSALYLCASSQAVSSYNEQFFGPGTRLTVL.

In its sample, this clonotype was seen a few times. J is TRBJ2-1 and V is TRBV14; no definite D call. This CDR3 has 16 residues. V lost 1 base and J 5 bases, leaving 15 bases between the germline ends. Germline loops: CDR1 SGHDN, CDR2 FVKESK. The CDR3 reads CASSQVRAGINNEQFF. CDR3 DNA sequence: TGTGCCAGCAGCCAAGTCCGAGCCGGCATCAACAATGAGCAGTTCTTC.

This clonotype was seen a few times. The chain links TRBV12-3 or TRBV12-4 to TRBJ2-7; D ambiguous. The CDR3 sequence is 14 residues long. V dropped 0 bases and J dropped 6 bases, with 12 bases sitting between them. The CDR3 region has the DNA TGTGCCAGCAGTTTAGCCCCTCTTTTTGGCGAGCAGTACTTC. Protein product: CASSLAPLFGEQYF.

This clonotype has ten or more counts. V and J are TRBV7-9 and TRBJ2-1; D possibly corresponds to TRBD1 (6 bases). The CDR3 is 12 amino acids. Between the trimmed V and J ends, which lost 10 bases and 8 bases, there was a span of 15 bases. The germline V gene encodes CDR1 SEHNR and CDR2 FQNEAQ (reference sequence). The CDR3 reads CATQRGSDEQFF. The DNA for the CDR3 is TGTGCCACCCAAAGGGGGAGCGATGAGCAGTTCTTC.

V usage is TRBV12-3 or TRBV12-4 and J usage is TRBJ2-1; 12 positions match TRBD2. This CDR3 is built from 16 residues. Losses at the gene ends were 6 bases for V and 8 bases for J; bases not matched to a gene: 11. The CDR3 spells CASSPASGGAVDEQFF. In DNA, the CDR3 is TGTGCCAGCAGCCCCGCTAGCGGGGGGGCAGTGGATGAGCAGTTCTTC.

This clonotype showed up many times. V gene TRBV9 combines with J gene TRBJ2-5; the D is unclear. V shed 2 bases and J shed 1 base, with 12 bases lying between them. The CDR3 consists of 15 residues. Germline-derived CDR1 and CDR2 are SGDLS and YYNGEE. The CDR3 DNA reads TGTGCCAGCAGCGTGGGCAGGCAACTCCAAGAGACCCAGTACTTC. Protein: CASSVGRQLQETQYF.

This chain connects TRBV20-1 to TRBJ2-7, with TRBD2 matching over 11 bases. Germline CDR1 DFQATT, CDR2 SNEGSKA (reference sequence). The CDR3 is 18 amino acids. The trim removed 1 base at V and 0 bases at J, leaving 11 bases unmatched. In nucleotides, the CDR3 is TGCAGTGCTAGAGGCGGGTTGGGACTAGCGGACTCCTCCTACGAGCAGTACTTC. This sequence encodes CSARGGLGLADSSYEQYF.

This clonotype was seen repeatedly, ten times or more. The J gene is TRBJ2-7, the V gene TRBV4-2; a weak D match, TRBD2 (5 bases). The germline CDR1 and CDR2 sequences are LGHNA and YNFKEQ. V lost 0 bases, J lost 2 bases, and 11 bases lay in between. This CDR3 has 15 residues. The CDR3 protein is CASSQEGAGTYEQYF. CDR3 DNA: TGTGCCAGCAGCCAAGAGGGAGCTGGCACCTACGAGCAGTACTTC.

The CDR3 bases are TGTGCCAGCAGTGAGGGGCAAGCTTTCTTT. Its translation is CASSEGQAFF. V gene TRBV25-1 combines with J gene TRBJ1-1; D possibly corresponds to TRBD1 (5 bases). The CDR3 covers 10 residues. V lost 3 bases to trimming and J lost 9 bases, with 5 bases between them. Germline CDR1 is MGHDK and CDR2 is SYGVNS.